These T cell receptor beta chains were read from a single sample in a study of early T cells in non-severe SARS-CoV-2 infection. TCRdb recomputed calls from the 5' RACE reads with MiXCR, one row per CDR3 protein. The sample lists about 47,000 distinct CDR3 sequences; 9.4% were seen once. The source material was whole blood, sampled at baseline. All receptors come from an adult who was a healthcare worker with PCR-confirmed SARS-CoV-2 infection or an uninfected control (not recorded which). The CDR3 runs from the conserved cysteine through the conserved F or W. The D gene is left open where the match is weak. Where a row states a size, it is once, few, many or the class of an expanded clone; other rows omit it.

TRBJ2-5 | TRBD2 | few | TRBV2 | CASLGLAEGTQYF | TGTGCCAGCCTGGGACTAGCGGAGGGGACCCAGTACTTC
TRBJ1-5 | - | - | TRBV2 | CASSEEGGQPQHF | TGTGCCAGCAGTGAAGAGGGGGGGCAGCCCCAGCATTTT
TRBJ1-2 | - | many | TRBV9 | CASSSDNFYGYTF | TGTGCCAGCAGCTCGGACAACTTCTATGGCTACACCTTC
TRBJ1-1 | - | - | TRBV5-1 | CASSAVPMGTEAFF | TGCGCCAGCAGCGCAGTCCCAATGGGCACTGAAGCTTTCTTT
TRBJ1-4 | TRBD1 | few | TRBV6-1 | CASSVTEGGPREKLFF | TGTGCCAGCAGTGTGACCGAAGGGGGCCCGCGGGAAAAACTGTTTTTT
TRBJ1-6 | - | many | TRBV20-1 | CSASRGSYNSPLHF | TGCAGTGCTAGTCGGGGGTCCTATAATTCACCCCTCCACTTT
TRBJ2-3 | TRBD2 | few | TRBV5-8 | CASSPLGTSGGATDTQYF | TGTGCCAGCAGCCCCCTTGGGACTAGCGGGGGGGCCACAGATACGCAGTATTTT
TRBJ1-5 | - | many | TRBV20-1 | CSARDTKSNQPQHF | TGCAGTGCTAGAGATACGAAGAGCAATCAGCCCCAGCATTTT
TRBJ1-5 | - | few | TRBV7-8 | CASSFQGRNQPQHF | TGTGCCAGCAGCTTTCAGGGTCGCAATCAGCCCCAGCATTTT
TRBJ2-2 | - | - | TRBV20-1 | CSAYTSPGGELFF | TGCAGTGCTTATACTAGCCCGGGCGGGGAGCTGTTTTTT
TRBJ1-5 | - | few | TRBV29-1 | CSVRTADQPQHF | TGCAGCGTTAGGACAGCTGATCAGCCCCAGCATTTT
TRBJ1-6 | - | many | TRBV9 | CASSEGPTYNSPLHF | TGTGCCAGCAGCGAGGGACCGACCTATAATTCACCCCTCCACTTT
TRBJ1-1 | - | many | TRBV18 | CASSPSGSTEAFF | TGTGCCAGCTCACCCTCAGGGTCCACTGAAGCTTTCTTT
TRBJ1-2 | - | many | TRBV14 | CASSQDPTSSSLLYGYTF | TGTGCCAGCAGCCAAGATCCCACCTCGAGTTCGCTTCTCTATGGCTACACCTTC
TRBJ1-5 | - | few | TRBV5-1 | CASSLDGGSNQPQHF | TGCGCCAGCAGCTTGGACGGGGGTAGCAATCAGCCCCAGCATTTT
TRBJ2-3 | - | - | TRBV7-9 | CASSLDAGTQYF | TGTGCCAGCAGCTTAGATGCCGGTACGCAGTATTTT
TRBJ1-1 | - | few | TRBV4-2 | CASSQEGTNTEAFF | TGTGCCAGCAGCCAAGAGGGCACGAACACTGAAGCTTTCTTT
TRBJ2-3 | TRBD1 | - | TRBV7-3 | CASSLDPSGQGSSF | TGTGCCAGCAGCCTGGACCCCTCCGGACAGGGCTCGTCTTTT
TRBJ2-1 | TRBD2 | - | TRBV11-3 | CASSLGRLAGGPDEQFF | TGTGCCAGCAGCTTAGGTAGGCTAGCGGGGGGGCCTGATGAGCAGTTCTTC
TRBJ1-4 | TRBD1 | many | TRBV29-1 | CSVERQGGEKLFF | TGCAGCGTTGAGCGGCAGGGGGGAGAAAAACTGTTTTTT
TRBJ1-1 | - | few | TRBV6-2/TRBV6-3 | CASSYLKLNTEAFF | TGTGCCAGCAGTTACCTCAAACTGAACACTGAAGCTTTCTTT
TRBJ2-7 | - | once | TRBV12-3/TRBV12-4 | CASGISYSYEQYF | TGTGCCAGCGGGATTAGTTACTCCTACGAGCAGTACTTC
TRBJ2-3 | - | many | TRBV4-3 | CASSPGGLGGDTQYF | TGCGCCAGCAGCCCGGGGGGCTTGGGGGGAGATACGCAGTATTTT
TRBJ1-3 | - | - | TRBV20-1 | CSARDRGTGNTIYF | TGCAGTGCTAGAGATCGGGGAACCGGAAACACCATATATTTT
TRBJ2-5 | - | - | TRBV2 | CASSEQGLETQYF | TGTGCCAGCAGTGAACAGGGCTTAGAGACCCAGTACTTC
TRBJ2-7 | - | - | TRBV11-2 | CVSSIPDRGTYEQYF | TGTGTCAGCAGCATACCCGATCGCGGCACCTACGAGCAGTACTTC
TRBJ2-5 | TRBD2 | many | TRBV15 | CATSRDSGGPQETQYF | TGTGCCACCAGCAGGGATAGCGGGGGGCCCCAAGAGACCCAGTACTTC
TRBJ2-2 | - | many | TRBV19 | CASSYTGELFF | TGTGCCAGTAGCTACACCGGGGAGCTGTTTTTT
TRBJ2-5 | - | - | TRBV11-2 | CASSLVLETQYF | TGTGCCAGCAGCTTAGTTTTGGAGACCCAGTACTTC
TRBJ1-2 | - | many | TRBV21-1 | CASGLHQGSGYTF | TGTGCCAGCGGCCTCCACCAGGGCTCAGGCTACACCTTC
TRBJ2-5 | - | few | TRBV20-1 | CSARPLTDWETQYF | TGCAGTGCTCGCCCCCTGACAGATTGGGAGACCCAGTACTTC
TRBJ1-4 | - | few | TRBV11-2 | CASSLEGGTGGKLFF | TGTGCCAGCAGCTTAGAGGGGGGAACAGGAGGAAAACTGTTTTTT
TRBJ1-1 | - | few | TRBV6-2/TRBV6-3 | CASAGTGTEAFF | TGTGCCAGCGCTGGGACGGGGACTGAAGCTTTCTTT
TRBJ2-5 | - | many | TRBV20-1 | CSARARWGSGPQETQYF | TGCAGTGCTAGGGCCCGATGGGGTAGCGGACCCCAAGAGACCCAGTACTTC